This TCR beta chain was sequenced in a study of T cell repertoires in cytomegalovirus infection. Whole-study context: Well-studied HLA-B-restricted CMV epitopes were used in the study alongside recently identified HLA-C-restricted ones. Broader study findings: HLA-C-restricted TCR beta clonotypes specific for CMV led the ex vivo response.

This clonotype has only a few counts. Its antigen remains unknown. TCRdb analysed the reads with MiXCR anew, one entry per CDR3 protein. The profile shows about 570,000 distinct CDR3 sequences, about 39% of them singletons. Germline CDR1 reads LGHNA; CDR2 reads YNFKEQ. CDR3 length: 15 residues. V shed 2 bases and J shed 3 bases, with 14 bases lying between them. The sequence came from a human donor in good health (CMV status not recorded). Some clones in this sample may be carry-over from other donors' samples. The specimen comprised cultured PBMCs, sampled from culture after CMV antigen stimulation. The chain joins TRBV4-2 to TRBJ2-7; D may be TRBD2 (6 bases). CDR3 loop: CASSQPGTSYYEQYF. For the CDR3, the DNA is TGTGCCAGCAGCCAACCCGGGACTTCCTACTACGAGCAGTACTTC.